This T cell receptor beta chain was identified in a study of T cells in Graves' hyperthyroidism and ophthalmopathy. Trimming pared 6 bases from V and 4 bases from J, leaving 11 bases between. The length of the CDR3 is 12 residues. Germline V lookup: CDR1 DFQATT, CDR2 SNEGSKA (reference sequence). This clonotype was counted many times. Antigen: not known. Study observations and caveats: Ophthalmopathy was separated from stable hyperthyroidism by a 13 V-J model.

RNA transcripts provided the source from which TCR beta CDR3 regions were amplified. HTBI primers drove first-round RT-PCR of the TCR CDR3. TCRdb passed the multiplex PCR reads through MiXCR, listing each CDR3 protein once. The top ten clones hold roughly 8% of a sample with 700,000 or so distinct CDR3 sequences, about 16% of them seen once. The sequenced sample consisted of blood. The clonotype was recovered from a man aged 18 to 30 with Graves' hyperthyroidism. V is TRBV20-1 and J is TRBJ2-3; D perhaps matches TRBD2 (5 bases). DNA of the CDR3: TGCAGTGCCCGGACTTACGCAGATACGCAGTATTTT. This codes for CSARTYADTQYF.